A selection of T cell receptor beta chains follows, all from one sample in a study of blood T cells in healthy people across ages. MiXCR, applied by TCRdb to the 5' RACE reads, yields one record per CDR3 protein. The sample includes approximately 1.5 million distinct CDR3 sequences, about 35% of them seen just once. The specimen sequenced was blood. These receptors came from a woman aged 25-40 years in good health. Both conserved end residues are part of each CDR3. D genes are given only for firm matches. The listing skips clone size in some rows; elsewhere it reads once, few, many or a size class.

DNA: TGTGCCAGCAGCTTCAGATCGGGCTACGAGCAGTACTTC
CDR3: CASSFRSGYEQYF
size: -
J: TRBJ2-7
length: 13
D: -
V: TRBV5-6

DNA: TGCAGTGCCCCCCACAGGGGAAATTCACCCCTCCACTTT
CDR3: CSAPHRGNSPLHF
size: few
J: TRBJ1-6
length: 13
D: TRBD1
V: TRBV20-1

DNA: TGCAGTGCTAGAGAGCGGGTACGAAAAGAGACCCAGTACTTC
CDR3: CSARERVRKETQYF
size: few
J: TRBJ2-5
length: 14
D: -
V: TRBV20-1

DNA: TGTGCCAGCAGTATCGAGGGAAATGGCTACACCTTC
CDR3: CASSIEGNGYTF
size: -
J: TRBJ1-2
length: 12
D: -
V: TRBV6-5

DNA: TGTGCCAGCAGTCATGACAGGCTTGGGTCCTACGAGCAGTACTTC
CDR3: CASSHDRLGSYEQYF
size: -
J: TRBJ2-7
length: 15
D: -
V: TRBV27

DNA: TGTGCCAGCAGCATACTGACAGGCCAAGGGACCCAGTACTTC
CDR3: CASSILTGQGTQYF
size: -
J: TRBJ2-5
length: 14
D: -
V: TRBV5-5

DNA: TGCGCCAGCAGCTCCGACAGGCCCTACGGAGATACGCAGTATTTT
CDR3: CASSSDRPYGDTQYF
size: -
J: TRBJ2-3
length: 15
D: -
V: TRBV5-1

DNA: TGTGCCAGCAGTTTCACCGGGACAGATGGCTACACCTTC
CDR3: CASSFTGTDGYTF
size: many
J: TRBJ1-2
length: 13
D: TRBD1
V: TRBV27

DNA: TGTACCAGCAGTTTAATCCAGGGAAACAATGAGCAGTTCTTC
CDR3: CTSSLIQGNNEQFF
size: few
J: TRBJ2-1
length: 14
D: -
V: TRBV12-3/TRBV12-4

DNA: TGCGCCAGCAGCCCAAGGGGGACAGGGAGGGAGACCCAGTACTTC
CDR3: CASSPRGTGRETQYF
size: once
J: TRBJ2-5
length: 15
D: TRBD1
V: TRBV5-1

DNA: TGTGCCAGCCTTGGGCCGAGGGACAGGAACGCAGATACGCAGTATTTT
CDR3: CASLGPRDRNADTQYF
size: many
J: TRBJ2-3
length: 16
D: TRBD1
V: TRBV2

DNA: TGTGCCAGCAGTTTAGCAAGACCTGGGGTCAGGGGCTCCACAGATACGCAGTATTTT
CDR3: CASSLARPGVRGSTDTQYF
size: -
J: TRBJ2-3
length: 19
D: -
V: TRBV12-3/TRBV12-4

DNA: TGTGCTATTTTCCCGAGGGGTAGGGGTGGAAACGATGAGCAGTTCTTC
CDR3: CAIFPRGRGGNDEQFF
size: -
J: TRBJ2-1
length: 16
D: -
V: TRBV9

DNA: TGTGCCAGCAGCCAATCGGAAAAGGCGACCCAGTTCTTC
CDR3: CASSQSEKATQFF
size: -
J: TRBJ2-1
length: 13
D: -
V: TRBV16

DNA: TGTGCCAGCCAGGGCCTCTCGGACCTCGAGCAGTACTTC
CDR3: CASQGLSDLEQYF
size: many
J: TRBJ2-7
length: 13
D: -
V: TRBV5-5

DNA: TGTGCCATCAAGGGGACAGGAGAGGAAAAACTGTTTTTT
CDR3: CAIKGTGEEKLFF
size: -
J: TRBJ1-4
length: 13
D: TRBD1
V: TRBV10-3

DNA: TGTGCCAGCGGCTCCGAGCGGGGGAGCTCCTACGAGCAGTACTTC
CDR3: CASGSERGSSYEQYF
size: -
J: TRBJ2-7
length: 15
D: TRBD2
V: TRBV7-9

DNA: TGTGCCAGCAGGAAGGACAGGGGGTACCACGAGCAGTACTTC
CDR3: CASRKDRGYHEQYF
size: -
J: TRBJ2-7
length: 14
D: TRBD1
V: TRBV28

DNA: TGCGCCAGCAGCCTGGGGAGGACTAGCGGGGGGGGAGAGCAGTTCTTC
CDR3: CASSLGRTSGGGEQFF
size: -
J: TRBJ2-1
length: 16
D: TRBD2
V: TRBV5-1

DNA: TGCGCCAGCAGCTTGGTGGCAGGGGGCACCTACGAGCAGTACTTC
CDR3: CASSLVAGGTYEQYF
size: many
J: TRBJ2-7
length: 15
D: TRBD1
V: TRBV5-1

DNA: TGTGCCACCAGCAGAGATGGAGGTTCAATGTGGGAGACCCAGTACTTC
CDR3: CATSRDGGSMWETQYF
size: -
J: TRBJ2-5
length: 16
D: -
V: TRBV15

DNA: TGCAGTGCCGGCGGTACGGCTAATCAGCCCCAGCATTTT
CDR3: CSAGGTANQPQHF
size: -
J: TRBJ1-5
length: 13
D: -
V: TRBV20-1

DNA: TGTGCCGCAGGGGACCGAGAGACCCAGTACTTC
CDR3: CAAGDRETQYF
size: -
J: TRBJ2-5
length: 11
D: -
V: TRBV9

DNA: TGCAGTGCCCCTTATGGTACGCAATATTTT
CDR3: CSAPYGTQYF
size: -
J: TRBJ2-3
length: 10
D: -
V: TRBV20-1

DNA: TGTGCCAGCAGCTTAAAACGGGGCATGAACACCGGGGAGCTGTTTTTT
CDR3: CASSLKRGMNTGELFF
size: few
J: TRBJ2-2
length: 16
D: -
V: TRBV7-2

DNA: TGCAGTGCTAGAGATCCTAGAACGGCTAGCACAGATACGCAGTATTTT
CDR3: CSARDPRTASTDTQYF
size: few
J: TRBJ2-3
length: 16
D: -
V: TRBV20-1

DNA: TGTGCCAGCAGCGGGGGTGGCGGACCGGCTAATGAAAAACTGTTTTTT
CDR3: CASSGGGGPANEKLFF
size: -
J: TRBJ1-4
length: 16
D: -
V: TRBV2

DNA: TGCAGTGCTGACCAACTAGGGACGACGCAGTATTTT
CDR3: CSADQLGTTQYF
size: -
J: TRBJ2-3
length: 12
D: -
V: TRBV20-1

DNA: TGCGCCAGCAGCATATACAGGGGCACCCATGGCTACACCTTC
CDR3: CASSIYRGTHGYTF
size: once
J: TRBJ1-2
length: 14
D: TRBD1
V: TRBV4-1

DNA: TGTGCCAGCAGTCCCAGCCCGACAGGGACCTATGGCTACACCTTC
CDR3: CASSPSPTGTYGYTF
size: few
J: TRBJ1-2
length: 15
D: TRBD1
V: TRBV6-1

DNA: TGCGCCAGCAGCTCAACAGTTGACACTGAAGCTTTCTTT
CDR3: CASSSTVDTEAFF
size: -
J: TRBJ1-1
length: 13
D: -
V: TRBV5-1

DNA: TGTGCCAGCAGCTTGGGGGCCAGGGAGGCTTACGGCTACACCTTC
CDR3: CASSLGAREAYGYTF
size: -
J: TRBJ1-2
length: 15
D: -
V: TRBV5-4

DNA: TGCAGTGCTAGTATAGGGGATAGCAATCAGCCCCAGCATTTT
CDR3: CSASIGDSNQPQHF
size: -
J: TRBJ1-5
length: 14
D: -
V: TRBV20-1

DNA: TGCGCCAGCAGCCCCTCCCCGTTAAGCTCCTACGAGCAGTACTTC
CDR3: CASSPSPLSSYEQYF
size: -
J: TRBJ2-7
length: 15
D: -
V: TRBV5-1

DNA: TGTGCCAGCAGCAATCCACAGCCCACCGGGGAGCTGTTTTTT
CDR3: CASSNPQPTGELFF
size: -
J: TRBJ2-2
length: 14
D: -
V: TRBV7-2

DNA: TGTGCTAGTGGTCAGGGACTAGCGGGAGGGCGTGTTGCAGATACGCAGTATTTT
CDR3: CASGQGLAGGRVADTQYF
size: -
J: TRBJ2-3
length: 18
D: TRBD2
V: TRBV12-5

DNA: TGTGCCAGCAGCTTGGATGGCAATAGCAATCAGCCCCAGCATTTT
CDR3: CASSLDGNSNQPQHF
size: many
J: TRBJ1-5
length: 15
D: -
V: TRBV5-4

DNA: TGTGCCAGCAGCCAAGAGACGTCGCCTGCCTGGGGCTACACCTTC
CDR3: CASSQETSPAWGYTF
size: -
J: TRBJ1-2
length: 15
D: -
V: TRBV4-2

DNA: TGCAGCGTGGGGTTTCGACAGGTCCATGGCTACACCTTC
CDR3: CSVGFRQVHGYTF
size: -
J: TRBJ1-2
length: 13
D: -
V: TRBV29-1

DNA: TGTGCCAGCAGCTTGGGCCACGGGAGTGGCACAGATACGCAGTATTTT
CDR3: CASSLGHGSGTDTQYF
size: few
J: TRBJ2-3
length: 16
D: -
V: TRBV7-9

DNA: TGTGCCAGCAGCTCCGCGGACGGAATAGAAGCTTTCTTT
CDR3: CASSSADGIEAFF
size: few
J: TRBJ1-1
length: 13
D: -
V: TRBV7-9

DNA: TGCGCCAGCAGCCCAAGCGGGGGGGCCTCTTACGAGCAGTACTTC
CDR3: CASSPSGGASYEQYF
size: few
J: TRBJ2-7
length: 15
D: TRBD2
V: TRBV5-1

DNA: TGCGCCAGCAGCTTGGAGGGGGGACTGGCGAATGGAGATACGCAGTATTTT
CDR3: CASSLEGGLANGDTQYF
size: -
J: TRBJ2-3
length: 17
D: -
V: TRBV5-1

DNA: TGCAGCGTTCTTAGCGGGAGATACGATGAGCAGTTCTTC
CDR3: CSVLSGRYDEQFF
size: -
J: TRBJ2-1
length: 13
D: TRBD2
V: TRBV29-1

DNA: TGTGCCAGCAGTGAGTCTAGCCTAGGCTCCTACGAGCAGTACTTC
CDR3: CASSESSLGSYEQYF
size: once
J: TRBJ2-7
length: 15
D: -
V: TRBV2

DNA: TGTGCCAGCAGCCAACGATTATTCCCCGGTAGTTGGACAGGGGCTTCCTACGAGCAGTACTTC
CDR3: CASSQRLFPGSWTGASYEQYF
size: once
J: TRBJ2-7
length: 21
D: TRBD1
V: TRBV4-2